This T cell receptor beta chain was identified in a study of T cell repertoires in cytomegalovirus infection. Study-wide background: Researchers turned to recently identified HLA-C-restricted CMV epitopes as well as well-studied HLA-B-restricted ones. Indications of both CMV infection and matching HLA type were provided by public TCR beta signatures.

The table lists this clonotype with a few counts. Antigen unknown. CDR3 length: 15 residues. Deletions cut 5 bases from V and 5 bases from J, with 16 bases between. Germline lookup yields CDR1 SGHVS and CDR2 FQNEAQ. TCRdb re-derived calls from the reads in MiXCR, one entry per CDR3 protein. The profile shows about 310,000 distinct CDR3 sequences, 20% to 25% of them singletons. Study-wide results and caveats: HLA-C-restricted, CMV-specific TCR beta clonotypes were dominant ex vivo. There were carriers of CMV plus the relevant HLA, and cumulative public TCR beta family frequency identified them.

The receptor was isolated from a human donor in good health (CMV status not recorded). Some clones in this sample may be carry-over from other donors' samples. The chain is built from TRBV7-8 and TRBJ2-1; D is tentatively TRBD1 or TRBD2 (5 bases each). The sample here was cultured PBMCs, taken from culture after CMV antigen stimulation. CDR3 sequence reads: CASSPGTQIHNEQFF. CDR3 DNA sequence: TGTGCCAGCAGCCCAGGGACCCAAATACACAATGAGCAGTTCTTC.